A selection of T cell receptor beta chains follows, all from one sample in a study of graft-versus-host responses after intestinal transplantation. For these receptors, no antigen is known. Sequencing used immunoSEQ multiplex PCR; TCRdb keeps in-frame clones, though not all of them. The sample holds 73,000 or so clones, roughly 89% seen once. The sample was unstimulated CD8+ T cells sorted from spleen or lymph node cells, taken before transplant. The receptor source for this set is a human donor who was the organ donor for an intestinal transplant. CDR3s include the opening cysteine and the closing phenylalanine or tryptophan. The order of the fields is D gene, J gene, V gene, clone size, CDR3 DNA, CDR3 protein. The D gene is left open where the match is weak. Where a row states a size, it is once, few, many or the class of an expanded clone; other rows omit it.

D gene: NA; J gene: TRBJ1-4; V gene: TRBV14; clone size: NA; CDR3 DNA: TGTGCCAGCAGCCAAGATCTGTTTGAAAAACTGTTTTTT; CDR3 protein: CASSQDLFEKLFF
D gene: NA; J gene: TRBJ1-6; V gene: TRBV11-2; clone size: once; CDR3 DNA: TGTGCCAGCAGCTTAGGGACGGGGGGCTCACCCCTCCACTTT; CDR3 protein: CASSLGTGGSPLHF
D gene: NA; J gene: TRBJ1-1; V gene: TRBV29-1; clone size: NA; CDR3 DNA: TGCAGCGTTGAATGGGCCGTGAGAAGGAACACTGAAGCTTTCTTT; CDR3 protein: CSVEWAVRRNTEAFF
D gene: NA; J gene: TRBJ2-1; V gene: TRBV18; clone size: NA; CDR3 DNA: TGTGCCAGCTCAGAGTGGGCAGCCAACAATGAGCAGTTCTTC; CDR3 protein: CASSEWAANNEQFF
D gene: NA; J gene: TRBJ1-2; V gene: TRBV6-5; clone size: NA; CDR3 DNA: TGTGCCAGCAGTTACTCGCCCCAGCGGGGCTACACCTTC; CDR3 protein: CASSYSPQRGYTF
D gene: NA; J gene: TRBJ1-1; V gene: TRBV19; clone size: once; CDR3 DNA: TGTGCCAGTAGTATAGGGGGGGGGAACACTGAAGCTTTCTTT; CDR3 protein: CASSIGGGNTEAFF
D gene: NA; J gene: TRBJ1-1; V gene: TRBV7-9; clone size: NA; CDR3 DNA: TGTGCCAGCAGCTTAGTCGGGGGGGGGACTATGAACACTGAAGCTTTCTTT; CDR3 protein: CASSLVGGGTMNTEAFF
D gene: NA; J gene: TRBJ2-3; V gene: TRBV2; clone size: NA; CDR3 DNA: TGTGCCAGCCCCTGTGCGGAAGGCACAGATACGCAGTATTTT; CDR3 protein: CASPCAEGTDTQYF
D gene: TRBD2; J gene: TRBJ2-3; V gene: TRBV4-1; clone size: once; CDR3 DNA: TGCGCCAGCAGCCAAGCGCAACTAGCGGAAGACACAGATACGCAGTATTTT; CDR3 protein: CASSQAQLAEDTDTQYF
D gene: TRBD1; J gene: TRBJ1-6; V gene: TRBV6-6; clone size: NA; CDR3 DNA: TGTGCCAGCAGCCCCGGACAGGGTTTTATTATTACACCCCTCCACTTT; CDR3 protein: CASSPGQGFIITPLHF
D gene: TRBD1; J gene: TRBJ1-5; V gene: TRBV19; clone size: NA; CDR3 DNA: TGTGCCAGTAGTTCACAGGGGGGCAATCAGCCCCAGCATTTT; CDR3 protein: CASSSQGGNQPQHF
D gene: NA; J gene: TRBJ1-1; V gene: TRBV7-9; clone size: NA; CDR3 DNA: TGTGCCAGCAGGGGCAGGGTTTCCACTGAAGCTTTCTTT; CDR3 protein: CASRGRVSTEAFF
D gene: NA; J gene: TRBJ1-2; V gene: TRBV27; clone size: NA; CDR3 DNA: TGTGCCAGCAGTTTACTTTGGACAGCCCTAACAACCGGCTACACCTTC; CDR3 protein: CASSLLWTALTTGYTF
D gene: NA; J gene: TRBJ2-3; V gene: TRBV29-1; clone size: NA; CDR3 DNA: TGCAGCGTTGAAGATCAACACACAGATACGCAGTATTTT; CDR3 protein: CSVEDQHTDTQYF
D gene: TRBD1; J gene: TRBJ1-5; V gene: TRBV7-9; clone size: NA; CDR3 DNA: TGTGCCAGCAGCCTGACCTGGACAGGTCCCCAGCATTTT; CDR3 protein: CASSLTWTGPQHF
D gene: NA; J gene: TRBJ1-4; V gene: TRBV7-8; clone size: NA; CDR3 DNA: TGTGCCAGCAGCTTAGGATCAGGGCCAACTAATGAAAAACTGTTTTTT; CDR3 protein: CASSLGSGPTNEKLFF
D gene: TRBD1; J gene: TRBJ2-1; V gene: TRBV30; clone size: NA; CDR3 DNA: TGTGCCTGGAGCCTACTAGGACAGGGGGGCTACAATGAGCAGTTCTTC; CDR3 protein: CAWSLLGQGGYNEQFF
D gene: TRBD2; J gene: TRBJ2-3; V gene: TRBV19; clone size: NA; CDR3 DNA: TGTGCCAGTAGTATAGAAGGGACTAGCGGGGGGCCATGGGATACGCAGTATTTT; CDR3 protein: CASSIEGTSGGPWDTQYF
D gene: NA; J gene: TRBJ2-2; V gene: TRBV11-3; clone size: NA; CDR3 DNA: TGTGCCAGCAGCGTTAGAGGAACCGGGGAGCTGTTTTTT; CDR3 protein: CASSVRGTGELFF
D gene: TRBD1; J gene: TRBJ1-1; V gene: TRBV2; clone size: NA; CDR3 DNA: TGTGCCAGCTTGGAGGGACAGGGGAACACTGAAGCTTTCTTT; CDR3 protein: CASLEGQGNTEAFF
D gene: TRBD2; J gene: TRBJ2-1; V gene: TRBV7-8; clone size: once; CDR3 DNA: TGTGCCAGCAGCTTAGCGACTAGCGGGGGGGCTTACAATGAGCAGTTCTTC; CDR3 protein: CASSLATSGGAYNEQFF
D gene: TRBD1; J gene: TRBJ1-5; V gene: TRBV28; clone size: NA; CDR3 DNA: TGTGCCAGCAGCCAGGACAGGGGATTGACTCAGCCCCAGCATTTT; CDR3 protein: CASSQDRGLTQPQHF
D gene: NA; J gene: TRBJ2-1; V gene: TRBV19; clone size: NA; CDR3 DNA: TGTGCCAGTAGAGGGCGGGACGATTACAATGAGCAGTTCTTC; CDR3 protein: CASRGRDDYNEQFF
D gene: TRBD1; J gene: TRBJ2-2; V gene: TRBV6-5; clone size: NA; CDR3 DNA: TGTGCCAGCAGGCCGAACAGACAGGGCCACGGGGAGCTGTTTTTT; CDR3 protein: CASRPNRQGHGELFF
D gene: NA; J gene: TRBJ1-5; V gene: TRBV6-1; clone size: NA; CDR3 DNA: TGTGCCAGCAGTGAAGGCGGGGGGCTCAATCAGCCCCAGCATTTT; CDR3 protein: CASSEGGGLNQPQHF
D gene: TRBD1; J gene: TRBJ1-1; V gene: TRBV29-1; clone size: NA; CDR3 DNA: TGCAGCGTTGAAGATCTTCGACAGGGGGCATTGGGGGACACTGAAGCTTTCTTT; CDR3 protein: CSVEDLRQGALGDTEAFF
D gene: NA; J gene: TRBJ1-2; V gene: TRBV7-2; clone size: once; CDR3 DNA: TGTGCCAGCAGCCATCTCGACAGTCTATCGAACTATGGCTACACCTTC; CDR3 protein: CASSHLDSLSNYGYTF